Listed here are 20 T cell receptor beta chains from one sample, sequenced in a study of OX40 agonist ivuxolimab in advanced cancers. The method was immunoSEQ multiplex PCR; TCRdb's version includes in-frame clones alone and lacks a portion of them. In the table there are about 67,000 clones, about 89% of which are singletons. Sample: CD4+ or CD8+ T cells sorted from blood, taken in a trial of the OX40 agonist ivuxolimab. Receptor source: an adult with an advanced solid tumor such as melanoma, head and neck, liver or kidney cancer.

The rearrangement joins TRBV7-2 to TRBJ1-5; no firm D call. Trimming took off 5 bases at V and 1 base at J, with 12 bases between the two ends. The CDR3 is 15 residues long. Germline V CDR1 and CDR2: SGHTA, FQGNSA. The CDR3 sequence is CASSPRGQSNQPQHF. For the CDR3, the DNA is TGTGCCAGCAGCCCGAGAGGGCAGAGCAATCAGCCCCAGCATTTT.

The CDR3 DNA follows: TGTGCCAGCAGTTTACGAGAAAAACTGTTTTTT. This encodes CASSLREKLFF. The rearrangement joins TRBV28 to TRBJ1-4; no clear D. The CDR3 consists of 11 residues. V lost 2 bases and J lost 8, with 3 bases in between. The germline CDR1 and CDR2 sequences are MDHEN and SYDVKM.

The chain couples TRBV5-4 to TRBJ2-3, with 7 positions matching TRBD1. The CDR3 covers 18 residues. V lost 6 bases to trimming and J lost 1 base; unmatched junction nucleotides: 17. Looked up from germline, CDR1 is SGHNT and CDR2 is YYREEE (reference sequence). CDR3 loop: CASKPSPQGGGRTDTQYF. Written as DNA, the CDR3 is TGTGCCAGCAAACCCAGCCCACAAGGGGGCGGACGCACAGATACGCAGTATTTT.

Here the CDR3 DNA reads TGTGCCAGCAGTTCACCCCCGCCGGGACAGGGAGGGTACACCATATATTTT. Translating it yields CASSSPPPGQGGYTIYF. The chain has TRBV28 and TRBJ1-3; 9 bases agree with TRBD1. The CDR3 has 17 amino acids. V lost 4 bases, J lost 8 bases, and 15 bases stayed unmatched. Looked up from germline, CDR1 is MDHEN and CDR2 is SYDVKM.

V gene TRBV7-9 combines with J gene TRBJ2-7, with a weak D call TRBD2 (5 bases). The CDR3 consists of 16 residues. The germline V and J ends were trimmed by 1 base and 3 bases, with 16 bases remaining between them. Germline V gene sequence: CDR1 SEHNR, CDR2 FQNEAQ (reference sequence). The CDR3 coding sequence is TGTGCCAGCAGCTTAGACTACCCCGGGGTACGCTACGAGCAGTACTTC. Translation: CASSLDYPGVRYEQYF.

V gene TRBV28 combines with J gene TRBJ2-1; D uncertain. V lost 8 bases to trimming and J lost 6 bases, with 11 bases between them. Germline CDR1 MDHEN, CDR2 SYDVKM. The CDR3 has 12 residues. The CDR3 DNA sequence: TGTGCCAGCGCGCAAGCTGGCAATGAGCAGTTCTTC. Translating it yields CASAQAGNEQFF.

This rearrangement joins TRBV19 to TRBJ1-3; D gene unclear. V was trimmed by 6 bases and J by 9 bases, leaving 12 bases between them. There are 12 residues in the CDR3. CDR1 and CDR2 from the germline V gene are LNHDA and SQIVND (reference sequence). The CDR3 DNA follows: TGTGCCAGTAGCACCCCGTTGGGCACCATATATTTT. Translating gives CASSTPLGTIYF.

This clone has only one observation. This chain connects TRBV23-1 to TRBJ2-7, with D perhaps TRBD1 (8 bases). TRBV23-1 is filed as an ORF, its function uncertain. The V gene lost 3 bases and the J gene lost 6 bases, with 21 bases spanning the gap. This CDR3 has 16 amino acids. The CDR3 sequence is CASSQDRAKREGEQYF. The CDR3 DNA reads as TGCGCCAGCAGTCAGGACAGGGCGAAGAGGGAGGGCGAGCAGTACTTC.

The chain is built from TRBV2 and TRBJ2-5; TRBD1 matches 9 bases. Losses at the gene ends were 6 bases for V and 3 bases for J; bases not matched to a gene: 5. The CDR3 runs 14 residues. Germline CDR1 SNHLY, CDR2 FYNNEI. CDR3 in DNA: TGTGCCAGCAGAGAGGGGACAGGGAAAGAGACCCAGTACTTC. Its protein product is CASREGTGKETQYF.

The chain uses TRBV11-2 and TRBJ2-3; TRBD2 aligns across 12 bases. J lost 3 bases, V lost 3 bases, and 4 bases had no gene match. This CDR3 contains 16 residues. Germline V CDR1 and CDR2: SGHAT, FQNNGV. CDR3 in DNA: TGTGCCAGCAGCTTTGGGACTAGCGGGCCTACAGATACGCAGTATTTT. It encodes CASSFGTSGPTDTQYF.

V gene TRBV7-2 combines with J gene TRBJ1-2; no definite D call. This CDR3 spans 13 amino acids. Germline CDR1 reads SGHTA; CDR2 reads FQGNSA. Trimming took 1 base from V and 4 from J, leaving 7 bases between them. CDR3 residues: CASSLGPTYGYTF. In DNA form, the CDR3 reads TGTGCCAGCAGCTTAGGACCTACCTATGGCTACACCTTC.

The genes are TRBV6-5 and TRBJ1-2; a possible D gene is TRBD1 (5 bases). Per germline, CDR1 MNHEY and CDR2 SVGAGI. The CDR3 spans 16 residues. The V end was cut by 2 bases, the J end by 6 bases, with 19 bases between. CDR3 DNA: TGTGCCAGCAGTTACGGGGGTCAGTTAACCCGAGATGGCTACACCTTC. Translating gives CASSYGGQLTRDGYTF.

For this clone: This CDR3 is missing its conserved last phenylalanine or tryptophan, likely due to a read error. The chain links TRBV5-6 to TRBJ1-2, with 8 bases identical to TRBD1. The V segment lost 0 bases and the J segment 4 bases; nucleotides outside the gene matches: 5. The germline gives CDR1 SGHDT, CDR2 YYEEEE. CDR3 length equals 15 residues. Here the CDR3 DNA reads TGTGCCAGCAGCTTGGGGACAGGGTTGGGCTATGGCTACACCTCC. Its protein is CASSLGTGLGYGYTS.

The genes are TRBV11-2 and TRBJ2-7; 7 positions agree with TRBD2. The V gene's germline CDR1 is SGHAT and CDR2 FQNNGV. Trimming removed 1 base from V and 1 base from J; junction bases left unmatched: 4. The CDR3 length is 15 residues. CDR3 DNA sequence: TGTGCCAGCAGCTTAGGGCGGCGGGAGTCCTACGAGCAGTACTTC. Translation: CASSLGRRESYEQYF. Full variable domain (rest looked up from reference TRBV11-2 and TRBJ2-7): EAGVAQSPRYKIIEKRQSVAFWCNPISGHATLYWYQQILGQGPKLLIQFQNNGVVDDSQLPKDRFSAERLKGVDSTLKIQPAKLEDSAVYLCASSLGRRESYEQYFGPGTRLTVT.

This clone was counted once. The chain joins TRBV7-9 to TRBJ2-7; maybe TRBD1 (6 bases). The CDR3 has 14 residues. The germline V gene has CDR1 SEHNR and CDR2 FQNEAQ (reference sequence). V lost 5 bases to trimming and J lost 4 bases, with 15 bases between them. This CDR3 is CASSITGLRYEQYF. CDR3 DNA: TGTGCCAGCAGCATTACAGGGCTGAGGTACGAGCAGTACTTC.

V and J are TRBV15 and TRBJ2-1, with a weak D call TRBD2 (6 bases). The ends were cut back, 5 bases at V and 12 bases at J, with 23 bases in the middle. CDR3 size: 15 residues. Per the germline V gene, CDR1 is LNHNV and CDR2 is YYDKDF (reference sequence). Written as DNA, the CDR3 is TGTGCCACCAGCTATATCGGGAGCCAAATTCGAGTGCAGTTCTTC. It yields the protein CATSYIGSQIRVQFF. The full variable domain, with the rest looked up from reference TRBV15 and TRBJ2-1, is DAMVIQNPRYQVTQFGKPVTLSCSQTLNHNVMYWYQQKSSQAPKLLFHYYDKDFNNEADTPDNFQSRRPNTSFCFLDIRSPGLGDTAMYLCATSYIGSQIRVQFFGPGTRLTVL.

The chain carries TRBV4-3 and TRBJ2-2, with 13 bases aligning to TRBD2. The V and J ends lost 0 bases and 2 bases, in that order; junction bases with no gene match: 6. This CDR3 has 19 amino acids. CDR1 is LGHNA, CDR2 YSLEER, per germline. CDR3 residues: CASSQEFRTSGRNTGELFF. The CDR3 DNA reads TGCGCCAGCAGCCAAGAATTCCGGACTAGCGGGAGAAACACCGGGGAGCTGTTTTTT.

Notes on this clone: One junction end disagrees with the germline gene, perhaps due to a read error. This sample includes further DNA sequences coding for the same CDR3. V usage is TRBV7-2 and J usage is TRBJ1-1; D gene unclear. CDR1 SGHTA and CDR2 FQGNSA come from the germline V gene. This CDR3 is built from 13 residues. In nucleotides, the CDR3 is TGTGCCAGCAGCTTAGTAGGTCGAACTGAAGCTTTCTTC. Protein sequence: CASSLVGRTEAFF.

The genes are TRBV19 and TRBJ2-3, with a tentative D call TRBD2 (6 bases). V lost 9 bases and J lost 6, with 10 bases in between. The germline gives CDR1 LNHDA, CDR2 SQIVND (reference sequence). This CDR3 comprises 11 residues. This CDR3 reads CASSGVDTQYF. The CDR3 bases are TGTGCCAGCTCGGGGGTCGATACGCAGTATTTT.

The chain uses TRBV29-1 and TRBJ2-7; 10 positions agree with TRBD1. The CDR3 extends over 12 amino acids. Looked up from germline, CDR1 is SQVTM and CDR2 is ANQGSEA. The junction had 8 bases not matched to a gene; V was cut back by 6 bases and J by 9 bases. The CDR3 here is CSVPTGGGLQYF. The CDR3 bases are TGCAGCGTCCCGACAGGGGGCGGATTGCAGTACTTC.